The rows below give T cell receptor beta chains drawn from one sample of a study of blood T cell repertoires in COVID-19. Using immunoSEQ multiplex PCR, the repertoire was profiled, and TCRdb retains in-frame clones only, with some absent. The profile shows 130,000 or so clones, 84% of them singletons. The sample was peripheral blood. Every receptor here comes from an older woman with acute or convalescent COVID-19. Each CDR3 is given with its conserved first and last residue. The D gene is left open where the match is weak. Size values are once, few and many counts, or a class for expanded clones, and some rows have none.

j_gene: TRBJ2-6; abundance: NA; d_gene: NA; v_gene: TRBV19; CDR3nt: TGTGCCAGTAGTATTGGGCAGGGGCACTCTGGGGCCAACGTCCTGACTTTC; CDR3aa: CASSIGQGHSGANVLTF
j_gene: TRBJ1-4; abundance: NA; d_gene: NA; v_gene: TRBV24-1; CDR3nt: TGTGCCACCAGGGGGGCGGAAAATGAAAAACTGTTTTTT; CDR3aa: CATRGAENEKLFF
j_gene: TRBJ2-3; abundance: once; d_gene: NA; v_gene: TRBV6-5; CDR3nt: TGTGCCAGCAGTAGAGGGCCATATCTCACGCAGTATTTT; CDR3aa: CASSRGPYLTQYF
j_gene: TRBJ1-2; abundance: NA; d_gene: TRBD1; v_gene: TRBV24-1; CDR3nt: TGTGCCACCAGTGATGGGCCGGACAGGGGGCTTGATGGCTACACCTTC; CDR3aa: CATSDGPDRGLDGYTF
j_gene: TRBJ1-3; abundance: NA; d_gene: NA; v_gene: TRBV12-5; CDR3nt: TGTGCTAGTGGTTGGAAACAGGATTTCTCTGGAAACACCATATATTTT; CDR3aa: CASGWKQDFSGNTIYF
j_gene: TRBJ1-4; abundance: NA; d_gene: NA; v_gene: TRBV18; CDR3nt: TGTGCCAGCTCACTGGCCGCCGAAAGTGAAAAACTGTTTTTT; CDR3aa: CASSLAAESEKLFF
j_gene: TRBJ2-4; abundance: NA; d_gene: TRBD1; v_gene: TRBV27; CDR3nt: TGTGCCAGCAGTTCTCAGGGGGCTGTGGCCAAAAACATTCAGTACTTC; CDR3aa: CASSSQGAVAKNIQYF
j_gene: TRBJ1-1; abundance: NA; d_gene: NA; v_gene: TRBV19; CDR3nt: TGTGCCAGTAGTATGGCAGGGGACACTGAAGCTTTCTTT; CDR3aa: CASSMAGDTEAFF
j_gene: TRBJ1-2; abundance: NA; d_gene: NA; v_gene: TRBV3-1/TRBV3-2; CDR3nt: TGTGCCAGCAGCCAAGAAATAGGGGATGGCTACACCTTC; CDR3aa: CASSQEIGDGYTF
j_gene: TRBJ1-1; abundance: NA; d_gene: NA; v_gene: TRBV27; CDR3nt: TGTGCCAGTATCGAGGGGAGGGGGTTCACTGAAGCTTTCTTT; CDR3aa: CASIEGRGFTEAFF
j_gene: TRBJ2-3; abundance: NA; d_gene: TRBD2; v_gene: TRBV11-2; CDR3nt: TGTGCCAGCAGCTTTCGAGCGGGGGGGCTCTACAGCACAGATACGCAGTATTTT; CDR3aa: CASSFRAGGLYSTDTQYF
j_gene: TRBJ1-2; abundance: NA; d_gene: NA; v_gene: TRBV9; CDR3nt: TGTGCCAGCAGCGAAGGTGGGCACCCGTCCGACGGCTACACCTTC; CDR3aa: CASSEGGHPSDGYTF
j_gene: TRBJ2-3; abundance: NA; d_gene: NA; v_gene: TRBV5-1; CDR3nt: TGCGCCAGCAGCTTGGCGGCTAGCGAATATGGCACAGATACGCAGTATTTT; CDR3aa: CASSLAASEYGTDTQYF
j_gene: TRBJ2-2; abundance: NA; d_gene: NA; v_gene: TRBV6-5; CDR3nt: TGTGCCAGCAGTTCTCAGGGTGGAGACACCGGGGAGCTGTTTTTT; CDR3aa: CASSSQGGDTGELFF
j_gene: TRBJ1-2; abundance: NA; d_gene: TRBD1; v_gene: TRBV5-1; CDR3nt: TGCGCCAGCAGCTTGGAGGGGGCGAGGGGGCCTAGGATCAACTATGGCTACACCTTC; CDR3aa: CASSLEGARGPRINYGYTF
j_gene: TRBJ1-4; abundance: NA; d_gene: NA; v_gene: TRBV2; CDR3nt: TGTGCCAGCGGCATGGCTATACCGGGACACGGAGAAAAACTGTTTTTT; CDR3aa: CASGMAIPGHGEKLFF
j_gene: TRBJ2-5; abundance: NA; d_gene: TRBD2; v_gene: TRBV7-7; CDR3nt: TGTGCCAGCAGCTTCAGCGGGGGGGATAAAGAGACCCAGTACTTC; CDR3aa: CASSFSGGDKETQYF
j_gene: TRBJ1-1; abundance: once; d_gene: NA; v_gene: TRBV28; CDR3nt: TGTGCCAGCAGTCATCGGTGGGAAGCTTTCTTT; CDR3aa: CASSHRWEAFF
j_gene: TRBJ1-1; abundance: NA; d_gene: NA; v_gene: TRBV18; CDR3nt: TGTGCCAGCTCACCCTCGGGCCCCGATAGCGTTGAAGCTTTCTTT; CDR3aa: CASSPSGPDSVEAFF
j_gene: TRBJ1-2; abundance: NA; d_gene: TRBD1; v_gene: TRBV6-5; CDR3nt: TGTGCCAGCACCAGAAATCAGGGGGGTGAAGGCTACACCTTC; CDR3aa: CASTRNQGGEGYTF
j_gene: TRBJ1-4; abundance: once; d_gene: NA; v_gene: TRBV18; CDR3nt: TGTGCCAGCTCACCACGCTCGATCGGAGGCAATGAAAAACTGTTTTTT; CDR3aa: CASSPRSIGGNEKLFF
j_gene: TRBJ1-4; abundance: NA; d_gene: NA; v_gene: TRBV19; CDR3nt: TGTGCCAGTAGTATAGATGGGCCTTCCAGACAGCCAACTAATGAAAAACTGTTTTTT; CDR3aa: CASSIDGPSRQPTNEKLFF
j_gene: TRBJ1-5; abundance: once; d_gene: NA; v_gene: TRBV19; CDR3nt: TGTGCCAGTAGTATTTCAGGAGGGAATCAGCCCCAGCATTTT; CDR3aa: CASSISGGNQPQHF
j_gene: TRBJ1-3; abundance: NA; d_gene: NA; v_gene: TRBV6-1; CDR3nt: TGTGCCAGCAGTGACGGACAGTACAGAAACACCATATATTTT; CDR3aa: CASSDGQYRNTIYF
j_gene: TRBJ1-1; abundance: NA; d_gene: TRBD1; v_gene: TRBV3-1/TRBV3-2; CDR3nt: TGTGCCAGCCTGGCCAGCGGAACAGGGGGAGAGAGAGGGACCGAAGCTTTCTTT; CDR3aa: CASLASGTGGERGTEAFF
j_gene: TRBJ1-5; abundance: NA; d_gene: TRBD1; v_gene: TRBV30; CDR3nt: TGTGCCTGGAGTGTATGGGACAGGGGAGGTCAGCCCCAGCATTTT; CDR3aa: CAWSVWDRGGQPQHF
j_gene: TRBJ1-5; abundance: NA; d_gene: NA; v_gene: TRBV27; CDR3nt: TGTGCCAGCAGCCCACAGGGTGCACATCAGCCCCAGCATTTT; CDR3aa: CASSPQGAHQPQHF
j_gene: TRBJ1-2; abundance: NA; d_gene: NA; v_gene: TRBV11-2; CDR3nt: TGTGCCAGCAACATGGGGGGGGAGAGAGACGGCTACACCTTC; CDR3aa: CASNMGGERDGYTF
j_gene: TRBJ1-1; abundance: NA; d_gene: TRBD1; v_gene: TRBV7-9; CDR3nt: TGTGCCAGCAGCTTCGACAGGGTGAGCACTGAAGCTTTCTTT; CDR3aa: CASSFDRVSTEAFF
j_gene: TRBJ1-1; abundance: NA; d_gene: TRBD1; v_gene: TRBV25-1; CDR3nt: TGTGCCAGCAGTGCGCAGGGGGAGGTGGCTGAAGCTTTCTTT; CDR3aa: CASSAQGEVAEAFF
j_gene: TRBJ2-1; abundance: NA; d_gene: TRBD1; v_gene: TRBV27; CDR3nt: TGTGCCAGCAGTTTGGGGACAGGGGGCAATGAGCAGTTCTTC; CDR3aa: CASSLGTGGNEQFF
j_gene: TRBJ1-2; abundance: NA; d_gene: TRBD1; v_gene: TRBV7-3; CDR3nt: TGTGCCAGCAGCCCTACAGGGGGGATCTATGGCTACACCTTC; CDR3aa: CASSPTGGIYGYTF
j_gene: TRBJ2-7; abundance: once; d_gene: NA; v_gene: TRBV6-5; CDR3nt: TGTGCCAGCAGTTACTCCTATAGCTCCTACGAGCAGTACTTC; CDR3aa: CASSYSYSSYEQYF
j_gene: TRBJ2-1; abundance: few; d_gene: TRBD1; v_gene: TRBV7-9; CDR3nt: TGTGCCAGCAGCTTCAGACAGGGGAGGTCCTACAATGAGCAGTTCTTC; CDR3aa: CASSFRQGRSYNEQFF
j_gene: TRBJ1-5; abundance: NA; d_gene: TRBD1; v_gene: TRBV5-1; CDR3nt: TGCGCCAGCAGCCCCACAGGGGGCGCAGGTCAGCCCCAGCATTTT; CDR3aa: CASSPTGGAGQPQHF
j_gene: TRBJ2-1; abundance: NA; d_gene: NA; v_gene: TRBV6-6; CDR3nt: TGTGCCAGCAGGGAGGGGGGGCCTGTAAATGAGCAGTTCTTC; CDR3aa: CASREGGPVNEQFF
j_gene: TRBJ2-2; abundance: NA; d_gene: NA; v_gene: TRBV24-1; CDR3nt: TGTGCCACCAGCGCTAGTGTCGTGAACACCGGGGAGCTGTTTTTT; CDR3aa: CATSASVVNTGELFF
j_gene: TRBJ2-5; abundance: NA; d_gene: TRBD2; v_gene: TRBV30; CDR3nt: TGTGCCTGGGGGAGGGGTTTCCAAGAGACCCAGTACTTC; CDR3aa: CAWGRGFQETQYF
j_gene: TRBJ1-1; abundance: NA; d_gene: TRBD1; v_gene: TRBV7-8; CDR3nt: TGTGCCAGCAGCTTACGGGGTACAGGGGATACAAGGACTGAAGCTTTCTTT; CDR3aa: CASSLRGTGDTRTEAFF
j_gene: TRBJ2-1; abundance: NA; d_gene: NA; v_gene: TRBV3-1/TRBV3-2; CDR3nt: TGTGCCAGCAGCTTATTAGACAGTCCACCTCTTAATGAGCAGTTCTTC; CDR3aa: CASSLLDSPPLNEQFF
j_gene: TRBJ2-4; abundance: NA; d_gene: TRBD2; v_gene: TRBV4-1; CDR3nt: TGCGCCAGCAGCTCCGTGACTAGCGGAACTAAAAACATTCAGTACTTC; CDR3aa: CASSSVTSGTKNIQYF
j_gene: TRBJ1-1; abundance: NA; d_gene: NA; v_gene: TRBV4-1; CDR3nt: TGCGCCAGCAGCCAAGGCCCCCTACGGTCCATCTACACTGAAGCTTTCTTT; CDR3aa: CASSQGPLRSIYTEAFF
j_gene: TRBJ1-6; abundance: once; d_gene: NA; v_gene: TRBV4-1; CDR3nt: TGCGCCAGCAGCCAACTCGATAGCTCCTATAATTCACCCCTCCACTTT; CDR3aa: CASSQLDSSYNSPLHF
j_gene: TRBJ1-1; abundance: NA; d_gene: NA; v_gene: TRBV28; CDR3nt: TGTGCCAGCAGTCTCTCCCTAACTGAAGCTTTCTTT; CDR3aa: CASSLSLTEAFF
j_gene: TRBJ2-7; abundance: NA; d_gene: TRBD1; v_gene: TRBV23-1; CDR3nt: TGCGCCAGCAGTCGGATCGGACAGGGGTGGATAAGCGACGAGCAGTACTTC; CDR3aa: CASSRIGQGWISDEQYF
j_gene: TRBJ1-2; abundance: NA; d_gene: NA; v_gene: TRBV25-1; CDR3nt: TGTGCCAGCAGTCCAAGACAACTTGCCTTCTATGGCTACACCTTC; CDR3aa: CASSPRQLAFYGYTF
j_gene: TRBJ2-2; abundance: once; d_gene: TRBD1; v_gene: TRBV11-2; CDR3nt: TGTGCCAGCAGCTTCCGGGGACAGGTTAACAACGCCGGGGAGCTGTTTTTT; CDR3aa: CASSFRGQVNNAGELFF
j_gene: TRBJ1-4; abundance: NA; d_gene: NA; v_gene: TRBV7-9; CDR3nt: TGTGCCAGCAGCTTAGTAACAGGGAGTGAAAAACTGTTTTTT; CDR3aa: CASSLVTGSEKLFF
j_gene: TRBJ2-7; abundance: NA; d_gene: TRBD1; v_gene: TRBV19; CDR3nt: TGTGCCAGTAGCGCCGGGACAGGGACCTACGAGCAGTACTTC; CDR3aa: CASSAGTGTYEQYF
j_gene: TRBJ1-6; abundance: NA; d_gene: NA; v_gene: TRBV12-3/TRBV12-4; CDR3nt: TGTGCCAGCAGTTTTAGGGGACCCCTCCACTTT; CDR3aa: CASSFRGPLHF